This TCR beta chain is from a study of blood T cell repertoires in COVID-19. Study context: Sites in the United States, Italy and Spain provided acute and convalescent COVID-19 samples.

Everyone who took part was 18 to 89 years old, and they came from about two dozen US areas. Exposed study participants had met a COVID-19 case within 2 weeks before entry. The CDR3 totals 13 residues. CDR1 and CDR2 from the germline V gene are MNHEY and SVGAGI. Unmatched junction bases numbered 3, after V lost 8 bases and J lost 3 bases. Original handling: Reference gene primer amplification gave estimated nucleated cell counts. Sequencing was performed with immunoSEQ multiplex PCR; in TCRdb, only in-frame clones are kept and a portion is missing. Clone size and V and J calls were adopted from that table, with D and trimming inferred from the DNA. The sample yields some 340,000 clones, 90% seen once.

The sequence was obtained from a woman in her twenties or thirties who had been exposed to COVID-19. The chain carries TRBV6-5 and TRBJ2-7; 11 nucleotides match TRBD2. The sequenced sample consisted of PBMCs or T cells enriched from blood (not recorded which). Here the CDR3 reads CASGLAGSYEQYF. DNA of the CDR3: TGTGCCAGCGGACTAGCGGGTAGCTACGAGCAGTACTTC.